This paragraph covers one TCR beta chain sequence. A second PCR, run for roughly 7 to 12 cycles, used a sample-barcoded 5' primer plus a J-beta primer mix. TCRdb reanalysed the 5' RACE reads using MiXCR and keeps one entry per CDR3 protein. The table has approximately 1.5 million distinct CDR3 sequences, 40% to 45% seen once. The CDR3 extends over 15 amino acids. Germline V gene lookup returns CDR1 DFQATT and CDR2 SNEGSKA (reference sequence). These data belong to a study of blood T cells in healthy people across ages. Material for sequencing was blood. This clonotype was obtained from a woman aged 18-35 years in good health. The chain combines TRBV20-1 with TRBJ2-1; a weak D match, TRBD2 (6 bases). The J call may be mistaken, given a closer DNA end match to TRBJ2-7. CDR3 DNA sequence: TGCAGTGCTAGAGTGGGCGGGATCTCCTACAATGAGCAGTACTTC. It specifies CSARVGGISYNEQYF.